These 8 T cell receptor beta chains were all obtained from the same sample, sequenced in a study of shared clonotypes between healthy human individuals. Only in-frame clones appear in the TCRdb table, and some are missing; sequencing was by immunoSEQ multiplex PCR. The sample yields 470,000 or so clones, 65% to 85% seen once. Sequencing was performed on PBMCs. These receptors were taken from a woman in her forties in good health. Some clones in this sample may be carry-over from other donors' samples.

The chain uses TRBV6-1 and TRBJ2-7, with D possibly matching TRBD2 (7 bases). The CDR3 has 13 amino acids. The ends were cut back, 8 bases at V and 7 bases at J, with 18 bases in the middle. Germline CDR1 and CDR2: MNHNS and SASEGT. The DNA for the CDR3 is TGTGCCAGCCAGTCCTTAGAGGGGGGGGAGCAGTACTTC. Protein sequence: CASQSLEGGEQYF.

This chain joins TRBV2 and TRBJ1-2; no clear D. V shed 7 bases and J shed 4 bases, with 13 bases lying between them. The CDR3 is 13 residues long. CDR1 is SNHLY and CDR2 is FYNNEI in the germline V gene. The CDR3 region has the DNA TGTGCCAGCATTTTAGAAACAGCCTATGGCTACACCTTC. It encodes CASILETAYGYTF.

The CDR3 DNA reads as TGTGCCTGGAGTGTACCCAGGGGGCGTCAGTATGGCTACACCTTC. It specifies CAWSVPRGRQYGYTF. The chain employs TRBV30 and TRBJ1-2, with 8 bases that match TRBD1. Trimming took 0 bases from V and 5 from J; bases not matched to a gene: 8. Germline V gene lookup returns CDR1 GTSNPN and CDR2 SVGIG (reference sequence). The CDR3 runs 15 residues. Variable domain in full (rest from reference TRBV30 and TRBJ1-2): SQTIHQWPATLVQPVGSPLSLECTVEGTSNPNLYWYRQAAGRGLQLLFYSVGIGQISSEVPQNLSASRPQDRQFILSSKKLLLSDSGFYLCAWSVPRGRQYGYTFGSGTRLTVV.

This rearrangement joins TRBV19 to TRBJ2-3; unclear D gene. The germline V gene has CDR1 LNHDA and CDR2 SQIVND (reference sequence). V dropped 3 bases and J dropped 3 bases, with 13 bases sitting between them. The CDR3 is made up of 15 amino acids. The CDR3 region is CASSITLQETDTQYF. The DNA for the CDR3 is TGTGCCAGTAGTATCACCCTCCAGGAGACAGATACGCAGTATTTT. Based on the CDR3 plus reference TRBV19 and TRBJ2-3, the full variable domain is DGGITQSPKYLFRKEGQNVTLSCEQNLNHDAMYWYRQDPGQGLRLIYYSQIVNDFQKGDIAEGYSVSREKKESFPLTVTSAQKNPTAFYLCASSITLQETDTQYFGPGTRLTVL.

The chain recombines TRBV5-1 with TRBJ2-3, with D uncertain. Germline-derived CDR1 and CDR2 are SGHRS and YFSETQ. Trimming stripped 2 bases from V and 2 bases from J, with 3 bases between. The CDR3 runs 12 residues. CDR3 residues: CASSFNTDTQYF. As DNA, the CDR3 is TGCGCCAGCAGCTTCAACACAGATACGCAGTATTTT.

This clone was seen a single time. This likely reflects a read error, since a far larger clone is one base away. J is TRBJ1-4 and V is TRBV30; D possibly corresponds to TRBD1 (6 bases). Trimming cost V 8 bases and J 4 bases, with 11 bases left between them. The CDR3 extends over 12 amino acids. Germline V gene lookup returns CDR1 GTSNPN and CDR2 SVGIG (reference sequence). In nucleotides, the CDR3 is TGTGCCCGACAGGTGAATAATGAAAAACTGTTTTTT. Translation: CARQVNNEKLFF.

This rearrangement joins TRBV30 to TRBJ2-1; perhaps TRBD2 as D (6 bases). Trimming stripped 0 bases from V and 8 bases from J, with 17 bases between. This CDR3 has 15 amino acids. The germline CDR1 and CDR2 sequences are GTSNPN and SVGIG (reference sequence). In DNA, the CDR3 is TGTGCCTGGAGTGTCCCGTGGGGGGTTTTGGATGAGCAGTTCTTC. This translates into CAWSVPWGVLDEQFF.

This clone was counted a single time. The chain is built from TRBV4-1 and TRBJ2-1, with 12 bases lining up with TRBD2. Germline CDR1 and CDR2: MGHRA and YSYEKL. The CDR3 contains 17 residues. Trimming cost V 0 bases and J 7 bases; bases outside gene matches: 7. The CDR3 spells CASSQDWGLAGGNEQFF. CDR3 in DNA: TGCGCCAGCAGCCAAGATTGGGGGCTAGCGGGAGGGAATGAGCAGTTCTTC.